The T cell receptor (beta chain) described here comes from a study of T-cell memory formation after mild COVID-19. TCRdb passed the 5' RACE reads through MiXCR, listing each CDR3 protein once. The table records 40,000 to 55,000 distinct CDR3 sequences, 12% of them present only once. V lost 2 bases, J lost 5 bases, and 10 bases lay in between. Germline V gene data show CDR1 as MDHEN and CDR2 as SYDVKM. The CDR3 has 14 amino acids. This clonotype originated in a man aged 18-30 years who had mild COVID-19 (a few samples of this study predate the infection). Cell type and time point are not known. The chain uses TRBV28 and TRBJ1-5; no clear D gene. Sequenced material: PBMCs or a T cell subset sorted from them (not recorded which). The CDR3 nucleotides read TGTGCCAGCAGTTTAGAGCAGCCCCATCAGCCCCAGCATTTT. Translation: CASSLEQPHQPQHF.